This TCR beta chain was profiled in a study of T-cell reconstitution after alpha-beta-depleted transplantation in children. This clonotype was observed many times. The ends were cut back, 5 bases at V and 9 bases at J, with 8 bases in the middle. Germline values: CDR1 SGHTA, CDR2 FQGNSA. The CDR3 has 11 amino acids. TCRbeta library construction was performed incorporating unique molecular identifiers. Using its own MiXCR run on the PCR reads, TCRdb lists one record per CDR3 protein. This sample has roughly 350,000 distinct CDR3 sequences, with about 9.3% found just once. The receptor comes from a human donor who donated a stem cell graft to a child with acute lymphoblastic leukemia. V usage is TRBV7-2 and J usage is TRBJ2-1; tentative D call: TRBD2 (6 bases). The specimen comprised PBMCs from the stem cell graft donor, sampled from the stem cell graft. CDR3 region: CASSREFEQFF. CDR3 DNA: TGTGCCAGCAGCCGGGAGTTTGAGCAGTTCTTC.